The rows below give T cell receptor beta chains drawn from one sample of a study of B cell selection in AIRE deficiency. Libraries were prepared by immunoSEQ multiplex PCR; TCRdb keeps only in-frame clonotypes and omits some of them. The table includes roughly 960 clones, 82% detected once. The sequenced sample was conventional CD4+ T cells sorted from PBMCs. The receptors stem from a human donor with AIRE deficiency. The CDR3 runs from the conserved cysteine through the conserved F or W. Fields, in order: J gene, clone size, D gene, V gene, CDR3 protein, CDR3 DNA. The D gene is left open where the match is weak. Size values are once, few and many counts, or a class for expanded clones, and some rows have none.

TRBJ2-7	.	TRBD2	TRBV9	CASSVTSGSYEQYF	TGTGCCAGCAGCGTAACTAGCGGGAGCTACGAGCAGTACTTC
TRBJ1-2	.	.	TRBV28	CASSLFTANYGYTF	TGTGCCAGCAGTTTGTTTACGGCTAACTATGGCTACACCTTC
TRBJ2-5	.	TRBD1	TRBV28	CASSSPGTAQETQYF	TGTGCCAGCAGCTCTCCCGGGACAGCCCAAGAGACCCAGTACTTC
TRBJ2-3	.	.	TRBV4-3	CASSQQNVGRSTDTQYF	TGCGCCAGCAGCCAACAAAACGTCGGCCGTAGCACAGATACGCAGTATTTT
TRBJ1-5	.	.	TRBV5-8	CASSLGIYSNQPQHF	TGTGCCAGCAGCTTGGGGATCTATAGCAATCAGCCCCAGCATTTT
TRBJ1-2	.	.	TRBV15	CATSRGGLDGYTF	TGTGCCACCAGCAGAGGGGGGCTCGATGGCTACACCTTC
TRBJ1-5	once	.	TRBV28	CASSGPRTNQPQHF	TGTGCCAGCAGCGGGCCCAGAACAAATCAGCCCCAGCATTTT
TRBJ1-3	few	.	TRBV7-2	CASNLDSGNTIYF	TGTGCCAGCAACCTGGACTCTGGAAACACCATATATTTT
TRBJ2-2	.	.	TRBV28	CASSGEDFAKNTGELFF	TGTGCCAGCAGCGGGGAGGATTTCGCCAAGAACACCGGGGAGCTGTTTTTT
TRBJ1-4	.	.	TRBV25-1	CASSYRTGAGNEKLFF	TGTGCCAGCAGTTACCGTACAGGTGCTGGTAATGAAAAACTGTTTTTT
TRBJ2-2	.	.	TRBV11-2	CASSSRGLNTGELFF	TGTGCCAGCAGCTCGAGAGGGTTGAACACCGGGGAGCTGTTTTTT
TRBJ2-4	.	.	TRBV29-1	CSVEGAEKGRRAKNIQYF	TGCAGCGTTGAAGGGGCCGAAAAGGGGCGGCGGGCCAAAAACATTCAGTACTTC
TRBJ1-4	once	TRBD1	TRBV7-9	CASSSGGINEKLFF	TGTGCCAGCAGCTCAGGGGGGATTAATGAAAAACTGTTTTTT
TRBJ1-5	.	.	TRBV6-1	CASRQGPVQPQHF	TGTGCCAGCAGACAGGGCCCTGTTCAGCCCCAGCATTTT
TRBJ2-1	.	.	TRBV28	CASSFKILVYYNEQFF	TGTGCCAGCAGTTTTAAGATTCTAGTTTATTACAATGAGCAGTTCTTC
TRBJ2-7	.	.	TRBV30	CAWSVRESGYEQYF	TGTGCCTGGAGTGTACGGGAGTCGGGCTACGAGCAGTACTTC
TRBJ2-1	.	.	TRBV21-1	CASSKVLAEEQFF	TGTGCCAGCAGCAAGGTGCTAGCGGAGGAGCAGTTCTTC
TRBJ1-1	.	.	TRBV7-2	CASTGLNTEAFF	TGTGCCAGCACAGGGTTGAACACTGAAGCTTTCTTT
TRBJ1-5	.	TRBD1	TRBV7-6	CASSPKRDSLNQPQHF	TGTGCCAGCAGCCCAAAACGGGACAGCTTAAATCAGCCCCAGCATTTT
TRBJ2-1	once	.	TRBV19	CASSITGVTFYEQFF	TGTGCCAGTAGTATTACGGGCGTAACCTTCTATGAGCAGTTCTTC
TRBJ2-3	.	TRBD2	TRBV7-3	CASSFDNPRLANPLF	TGTGCCAGCAGCTTTGATAATCCTAGACTAGCGAACCCTCTATTT
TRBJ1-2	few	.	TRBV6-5	CASTTGGAYGYTF	TGTGCCAGCACCACGGGGGGGGCCTATGGCTACACCTTC
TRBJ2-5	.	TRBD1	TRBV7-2	CASTLDRGRETQYF	TGTGCCAGCACCTTGGACAGGGGGCGAGAGACCCAGTACTTC
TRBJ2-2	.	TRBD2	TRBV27	CASSFGLAGGELFF	TGTGCCAGCAGTTTTGGGCTAGCGGGCGGGGAGCTGTTTTTT
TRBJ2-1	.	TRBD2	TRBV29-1	CSVDQRGTLTYNEQFF	TGCAGCGTCGATCAGCGGGGGACGCTTACCTACAATGAGCAGTTCTTC
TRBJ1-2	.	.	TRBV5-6	CASSLSMTRRGYTF	TGTGCCAGCAGCTTATCGATGACCCGCCGGGGCTACACCTTC
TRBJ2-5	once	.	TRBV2	CASSERGRETQYF	TGTGCCAGCAGTGAACGGGGGCGCGAGACCCAGTACTTC
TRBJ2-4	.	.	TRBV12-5	CASGLVPSLDGNIQYF	TGTGCTAGTGGTTTGGTACCGAGTTTGGACGGAAACATTCAGTACTTC
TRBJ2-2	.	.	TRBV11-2	CASSLSIVGTGELFF	TGTGCCAGCAGCTTAAGTATTGTCGGGACCGGGGAGCTGTTTTTT
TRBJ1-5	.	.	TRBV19	CASRGLGNQPQHF	TGTGCCAGTAGGGGACTGGGCAATCAGCCCCAGCATTTT
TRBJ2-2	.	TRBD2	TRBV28	CASSLSQREGLGELFF	TGTGCCAGCAGTTTATCCCAGCGGGAGGGCTTAGGGGAGCTGTTTTTT
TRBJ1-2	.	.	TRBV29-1	CSVDGANYGYTF	TGCAGCGTTGACGGGGCCAACTATGGCTACACCTTC
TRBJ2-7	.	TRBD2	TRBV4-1	CASSQDVATSGRVNEQYF	TGCGCCAGCAGCCAAGATGTCGCGACTAGCGGGAGGGTGAACGAGCAGTACTTC
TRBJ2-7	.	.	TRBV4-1	CASSHAGQAGGAYEQYF	TGCGCCAGCAGCCACGCCGGTCAGGCGGGTGGGGCCTACGAGCAGTACTTC
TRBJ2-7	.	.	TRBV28	CASSLLYEQYF	TGTGCCAGCAGTTTATTGTACGAGCAGTACTTC
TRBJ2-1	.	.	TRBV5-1	CASTSTPGSSYNEQFF	TGCGCCAGCACTTCCACCCCAGGGAGCTCCTACAATGAGCAGTTCTTC
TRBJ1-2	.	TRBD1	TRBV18	CASSPTGDNYGYTF	TGTGCCAGCTCACCCACAGGGGATAACTATGGCTACACCTTC
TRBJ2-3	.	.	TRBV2	CASIVGGLTDTQYF	TGTGCCAGCATTGTGGGAGGACTCACAGATACGCAGTATTTT
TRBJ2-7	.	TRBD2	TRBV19	CASSMSPGGDEQYF	TGTGCCAGTAGTATGTCCCCGGGGGGGGACGAGCAGTACTTC
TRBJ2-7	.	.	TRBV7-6	CASSHPTGPREQYF	TGTGCCAGCAGTCACCCGACAGGTCCTCGCGAGCAGTACTTC
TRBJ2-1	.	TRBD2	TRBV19	CASSRGSGRAGRKEQFF	TGTGCCAGTAGTAGAGGGAGCGGGAGGGCCGGGAGGAAAGAGCAGTTCTTC
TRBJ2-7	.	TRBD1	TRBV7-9	CASSRVPDRPYEQYF	TGTGCCAGCAGCCGTGTTCCGGACAGGCCGTACGAGCAGTACTTC
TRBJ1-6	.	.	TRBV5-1	CASSLTADNSPLHF	TGCGCCAGCAGCTTGACTGCCGATAATTCACCCCTCCACTTT
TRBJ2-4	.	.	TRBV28	CASSRHSDAKNIQYF	TGTGCCAGCAGTAGACACAGCGACGCCAAAAACATTCAGTACTTC
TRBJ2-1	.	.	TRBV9	CASSRAGGGEQFF	TGTGCCAGCAGCCGCGCCGGGGGTGGGGAGCAGTTCTTC
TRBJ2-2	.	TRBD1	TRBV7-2	CASSSSIVGGSSNTGELFF	TGTGCCAGCAGCTCTTCTATAGTAGGGGGCTCTTCGAACACCGGGGAGCTGTTTTTT
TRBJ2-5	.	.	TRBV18	CASSPQSGVVETQYF	TGTGCCAGCTCACCACAGTCGGGAGTAGTAGAGACCCAGTACTTC
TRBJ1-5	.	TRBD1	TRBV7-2	CASSLHDRGAKPQHF	TGTGCCAGCAGCTTACACGACAGGGGGGCGAAGCCCCAGCATTTT
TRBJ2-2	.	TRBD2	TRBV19	CASSGRAGTGELFF	TGTGCCAGTAGCGGGAGGGCAGGTACCGGGGAGCTGTTTTTT
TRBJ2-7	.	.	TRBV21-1	CASSKALSTTEQYF	TGTGCCAGCAGCAAAGCGCTCTCGACTACGGAGCAGTACTTC
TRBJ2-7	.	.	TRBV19	CASSIDQGGNEQYF	TGTGCCAGTAGTATAGATCAGGGGGGCAACGAGCAGTACTTC